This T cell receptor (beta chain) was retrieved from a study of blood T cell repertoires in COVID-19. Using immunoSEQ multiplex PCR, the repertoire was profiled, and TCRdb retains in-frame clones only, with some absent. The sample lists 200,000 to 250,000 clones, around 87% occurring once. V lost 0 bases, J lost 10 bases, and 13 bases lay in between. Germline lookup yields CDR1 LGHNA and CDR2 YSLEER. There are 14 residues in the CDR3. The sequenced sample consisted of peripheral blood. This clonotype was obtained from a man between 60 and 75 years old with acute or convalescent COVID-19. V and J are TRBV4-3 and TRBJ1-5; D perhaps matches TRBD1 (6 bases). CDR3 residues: CASSQDRGDTPQHF. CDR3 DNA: TGCGCCAGCAGCCAAGATCGGGGGGACACCCCCCAGCATTTT.